A single sample is the source of the 10 T cell receptor beta chains below, sequenced in a study of tumor-infiltrating lymphocytes in primary liver carcinoma. The researchers produced TCR beta cDNA from about 510 ng total RNA with a constant-region primer. ARM-PCR, slightly modified, supplied the TCR beta libraries through three nested multiplex PCR rounds. The opening two PCR rounds, roughly 11 cycles each, paired TRBV1-TRBV30 forward primers with a C-beta reverse primer. TCRdb passed the multiplex PCR reads through MiXCR, listing each CDR3 protein once. The repertoire holds 75,000 or so distinct CDR3 sequences, with roughly 69% as singletons. Scientists recovered RNA and DNA together from roughly 20-30 mg of unsorted bulk tissue. Sequenced sample: liver tumor tissue from sampling region 4. Subset denoted: tumor region T4, right-lateral pole. The receptors here all came from a middle-aged man with primary liver carcinoma and hepatitis B virus infection.

Of note for this clonotype: A much larger clonotype is one base distant, so this may be a read error. The chain links TRBV28 to TRBJ1-2; TRBD1 agrees at 8 bases. Germline V gene lookup returns CDR1 MDHEN and CDR2 SYDVKM. The CDR3 runs to 15 residues. CDR3 sequence: CAGSSAGGADYGYTF. The DNA of the CDR3 is TGTGCCGGCAGTTCCGCAGGGGGCGCGGACTATGGCTACACCTTC.

This clonotype was observed a single time. The junction departs from the called germline gene at one end, perhaps through a read error. V is TRBV7-9 and J is TRBJ1-3; possible D gene TRBD1, 6 bases. The length of the CDR3 is 16 residues. In germline, CDR1 is SEHNR, CDR2 FQNEAQ (reference sequence). CDR3 region: CAGSLRDTIPGNTIYF. The CDR3 DNA is TGTGCCGGCAGCTTACGGGACACTATCCCTGGAAACACCATATATTTT.

This clonotype was counted at least ten times. The V and J genes are TRBV30 and TRBJ1-1, with D uncertain. The CDR3 is made up of 12 amino acids. Germline CDR1 GTSNPN, CDR2 SVGIG (reference sequence). Trimming stripped 0 bases from V and 6 bases from J, with 8 bases between. The CDR3 reads CAWSVLAAEAFF. The CDR3 DNA reads TGTGCCTGGAGTGTACTAGCGGCTGAAGCTTTCTTT.

With regard to this clonotype: One end of the junction is discordant with germline, which a read error may explain. The gene calls are TRBV11-2 and TRBJ2-6; D is unclear. The germline gives CDR1 SGHAT, CDR2 FQNNGV. The CDR3 runs to 15 residues. CDR3 amino acids: CASSSERSVADVLTF. CDR3 nucleotide sequence: TGTGCCAGCAGCTCAGAAAGGTCAGTGGCCGACGTCCTGACTTTC.

This chain joins TRBV18 and TRBJ2-7, with no clear D. The CDR3 is 14 residues long. The V end lost 2 bases, the J end lost 2 bases, and 10 bases lay between the germline ends. Germline V gives CDR1 KGHSH, CDR2 LQKENI. This CDR3 reads CASSPGSSPYEQYF. The DNA of the CDR3 is TGTGCCAGCTCACCAGGCTCCAGTCCCTACGAGCAGTACTTC. Filled out from reference TRBV18 and TRBJ2-7, the complete variable domain reads NAGVMQNPRHLVRRRGQEARLRCSPMKGHSHVYWYRQLPEEGLKFMVYLQKENIIDESGMPKERFSAEFPKEGPSILRIQQVVRGDSAAYFCASSPGSSPYEQYFGPGTRLTVT.

A word on this clonotype: A junction end diverges from the germline sequence, so it may reflect a read error. The V gene is TRBV11-2, the J gene TRBJ1-3; D perhaps matches TRBD1 (5 bases). The CDR3 has 13 amino acids. The germline gives CDR1 SGHAT, CDR2 FQNNGV. CDR3 bases: TGTGTCTCAGCCCAGGGAGCTGGAAACAGCATATACTTT. It translates to CVSAQGAGNSIYF.

The chain is built from TRBV11-1 and TRBJ2-1; TRBD1 is a possible D gene (5 bases). The germline V gene has CDR1 SGHAT and CDR2 FQDESV (reference sequence). The CDR3 runs to 13 residues. Trimming took off 1 base at V and 7 bases at J, with 8 bases between the two ends. The CDR3 reads CASSLDRTNEQFF. Written as DNA, the CDR3 is TGTGCCAGCAGCTTAGACCGGACAAATGAGCAGTTCTTC.

Regarding this clonotype: The CDR3 ends on some other residue instead of the conserved phenylalanine or tryptophan, so this is likely a read error. The J gene is TRBJ2-2, the V gene TRBV5-1; the D gene is possibly TRBD1 (6 bases). Germline loops: CDR1 SGHRS, CDR2 YFSETQ. This CDR3 spans 17 amino acids. The CDR3 is CASSWEPAGVNTRELFL. The CDR3, as DNA: TGCGCCAGCAGCTGGGAGCCTGCAGGGGTGAACACCAGGGAGCTGTTTTTG.

This clonotype showed up many times. The chain recombines TRBV10-3 with TRBJ1-2; 8 bases agree with TRBD1. CDR3 size: 16 residues. The germline CDR1 and CDR2 sequences are ENHRY and SYGVKD. Unmatched junction bases numbered 6, after V lost 1 base and J lost 2 bases. This CDR3 is CAISEFQGAKNYGYTF. CDR3 DNA: TGTGCCATCAGTGAGTTTCAGGGGGCGAAGAACTATGGCTACACCTTC.

About this clonotype itself: A read error may account for a junction end that differs from germline. The chain combines TRBV28 with TRBJ2-3; D gene uncertain. This CDR3 comprises 14 residues. Germline V gene lookup returns CDR1 MDHEN and CDR2 SYDVKM. CDR3 in amino acids: CASSLSHDTDAQYF. The CDR3 nucleotides read TGTGCCAGCAGTTTATCCCACGACACAGATGCGCAGTATTTC.